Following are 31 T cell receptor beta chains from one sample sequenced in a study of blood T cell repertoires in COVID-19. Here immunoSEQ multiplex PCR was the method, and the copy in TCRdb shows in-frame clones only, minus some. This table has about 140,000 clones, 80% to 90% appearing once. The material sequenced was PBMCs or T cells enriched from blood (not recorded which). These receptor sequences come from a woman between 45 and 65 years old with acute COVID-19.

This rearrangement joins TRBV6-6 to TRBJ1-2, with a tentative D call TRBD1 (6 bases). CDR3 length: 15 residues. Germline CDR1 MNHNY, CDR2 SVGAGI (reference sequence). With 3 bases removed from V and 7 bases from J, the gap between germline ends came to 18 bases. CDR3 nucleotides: TGTGCCAGCAGTTATCCCGCCGCACAGGGTGGTGGCTACACCTTC. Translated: CASSYPAAQGGGYTF.

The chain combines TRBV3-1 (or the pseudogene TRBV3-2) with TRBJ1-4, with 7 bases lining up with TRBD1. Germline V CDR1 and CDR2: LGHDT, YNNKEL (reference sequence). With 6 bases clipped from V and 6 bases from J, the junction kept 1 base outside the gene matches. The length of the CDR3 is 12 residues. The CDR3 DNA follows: TGTGCCAGCAGGACAGGGTATGAAAAACTGTTTTTT. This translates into CASRTGYEKLFF.

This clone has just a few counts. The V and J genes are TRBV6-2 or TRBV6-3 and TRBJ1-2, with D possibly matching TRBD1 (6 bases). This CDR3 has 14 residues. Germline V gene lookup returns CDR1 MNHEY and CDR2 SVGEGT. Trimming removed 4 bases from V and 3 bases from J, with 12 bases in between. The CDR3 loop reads CASSSAGADYGYTF. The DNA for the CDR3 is TGTGCCAGCAGTTCTGCAGGGGCGGACTATGGCTACACCTTC.

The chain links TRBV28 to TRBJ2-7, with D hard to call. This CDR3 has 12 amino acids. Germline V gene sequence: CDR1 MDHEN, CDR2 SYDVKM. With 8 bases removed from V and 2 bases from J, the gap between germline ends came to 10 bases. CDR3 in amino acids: CASSSSAYEQYF. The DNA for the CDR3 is TGTGCCAGCTCCTCGTCCGCCTACGAGCAGTACTTC.

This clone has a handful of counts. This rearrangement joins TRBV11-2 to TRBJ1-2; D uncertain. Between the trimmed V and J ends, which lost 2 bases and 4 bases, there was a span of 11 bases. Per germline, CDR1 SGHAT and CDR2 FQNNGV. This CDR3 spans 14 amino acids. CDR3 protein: CASSLLNSGYGYTF. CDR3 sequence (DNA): TGTGCCAGCAGCTTACTAAACTCCGGCTATGGCTACACCTTC.

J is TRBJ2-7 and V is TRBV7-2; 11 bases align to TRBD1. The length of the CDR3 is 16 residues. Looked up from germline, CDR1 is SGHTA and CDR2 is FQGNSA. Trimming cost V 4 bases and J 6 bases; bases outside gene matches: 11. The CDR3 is CASSSGQGALGGEQYF. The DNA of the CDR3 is TGTGCCAGCAGCTCCGGACAGGGGGCGCTAGGAGGCGAGCAGTACTTC.

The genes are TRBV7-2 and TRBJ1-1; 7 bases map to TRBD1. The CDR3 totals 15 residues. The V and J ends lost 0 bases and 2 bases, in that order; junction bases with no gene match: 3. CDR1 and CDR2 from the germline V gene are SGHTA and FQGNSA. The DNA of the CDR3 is TGTGCCAGCAGCTTAGCAGGACAGGCTAACACTGAAGCTTTCTTT. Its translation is CASSLAGQANTEAFF.

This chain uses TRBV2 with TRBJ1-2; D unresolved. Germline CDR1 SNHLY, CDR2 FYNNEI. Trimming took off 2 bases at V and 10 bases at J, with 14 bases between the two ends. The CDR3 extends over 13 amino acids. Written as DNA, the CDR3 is TGTGCCAGCAGTGAAATGGCGGCGGGCGACTACACCTTC. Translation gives CASSEMAAGDYTF.

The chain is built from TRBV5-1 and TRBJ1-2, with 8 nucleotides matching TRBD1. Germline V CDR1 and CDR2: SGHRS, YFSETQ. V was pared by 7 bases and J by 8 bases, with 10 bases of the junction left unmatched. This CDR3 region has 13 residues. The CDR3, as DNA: TGCGCCAGCGGGAACCAGGGGGCGCAGGGCTACACCTTC. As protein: CASGNQGAQGYTF.

The CDR3 spells CASARGALGGYEQFF. The CDR3 nucleotides read TGTGCTAGTGCCCGGGGGGCCCTTGGGGGCTATGAGCAGTTCTTC. V and J are TRBV12-5 and TRBJ2-1; D is perhaps TRBD2 (7 bases). This CDR3 has 15 amino acids. The V gene's germline CDR1 is LGHNT and CDR2 FRNRAP. V was cut by 7 bases and J by 8 bases, with 21 bases left in between.

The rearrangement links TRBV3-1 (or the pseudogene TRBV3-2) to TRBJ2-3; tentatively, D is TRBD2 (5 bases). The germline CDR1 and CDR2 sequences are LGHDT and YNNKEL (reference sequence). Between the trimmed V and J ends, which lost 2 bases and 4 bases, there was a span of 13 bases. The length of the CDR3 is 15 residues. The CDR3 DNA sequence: TGTGCCAGCAGCCAAAGAACGGGGTTTCCAGATACGCAGTATTTT. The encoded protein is CASSQRTGFPDTQYF.

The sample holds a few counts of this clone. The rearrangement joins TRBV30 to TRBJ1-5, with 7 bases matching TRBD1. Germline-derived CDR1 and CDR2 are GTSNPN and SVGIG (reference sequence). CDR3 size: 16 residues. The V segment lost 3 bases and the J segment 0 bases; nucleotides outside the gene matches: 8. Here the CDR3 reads CAWSSGGSYSNQPQHF. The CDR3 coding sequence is TGTGCCTGGAGCTCAGGGGGTTCTTATAGCAATCAGCCCCAGCATTTT.

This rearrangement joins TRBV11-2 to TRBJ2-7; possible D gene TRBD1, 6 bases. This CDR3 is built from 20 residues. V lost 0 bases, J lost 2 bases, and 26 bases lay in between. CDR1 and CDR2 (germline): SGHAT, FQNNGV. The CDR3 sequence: CASSLDGFGSKGDRTYEQYF. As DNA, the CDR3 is TGTGCCAGCAGCTTAGATGGGTTTGGGTCTAAGGGGGATAGGACCTACGAGCAGTACTTC.

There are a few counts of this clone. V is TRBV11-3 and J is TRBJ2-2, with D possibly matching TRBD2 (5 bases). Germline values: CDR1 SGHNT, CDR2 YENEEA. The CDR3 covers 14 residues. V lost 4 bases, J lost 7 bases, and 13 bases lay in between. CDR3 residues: CASSSPGSRGELFF. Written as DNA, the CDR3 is TGTGCCAGCAGCTCGCCGGGAAGCCGCGGGGAGCTGTTTTTT.

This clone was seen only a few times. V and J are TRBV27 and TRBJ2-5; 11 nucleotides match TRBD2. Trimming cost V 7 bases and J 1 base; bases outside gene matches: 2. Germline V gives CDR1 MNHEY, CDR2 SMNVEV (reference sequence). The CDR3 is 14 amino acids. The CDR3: CASKGLAVQETQYF. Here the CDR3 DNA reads TGTGCCAGCAAGGGACTAGCGGTCCAAGAGACCCAGTACTTC.

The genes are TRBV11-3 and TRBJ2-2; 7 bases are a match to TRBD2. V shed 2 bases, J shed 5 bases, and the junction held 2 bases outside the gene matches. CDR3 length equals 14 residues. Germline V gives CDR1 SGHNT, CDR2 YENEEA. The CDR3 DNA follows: TGTGCCAGCAGCTTATACGGGAGGACCGGGGAGCTGTTTTTT. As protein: CASSLYGRTGELFF.

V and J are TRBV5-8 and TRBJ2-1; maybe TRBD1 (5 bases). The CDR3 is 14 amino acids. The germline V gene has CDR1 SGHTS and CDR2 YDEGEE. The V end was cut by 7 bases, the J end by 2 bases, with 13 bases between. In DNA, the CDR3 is TGTGCCAGCTCTCCAAGGGGTGCCTACAATGAGCAGTTCTTC. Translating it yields CASSPRGAYNEQFF.

CDR3 DNA: TGTGCCAGCAGCTCCTCTACGTTTTACGCGGGCATCAATGAGCAGTTCTTC. As protein: CASSSSTFYAGINEQFF. This rearrangement joins TRBV5-6 to TRBJ2-1; TRBD2 is a possible D gene (5 bases). The CDR3 contains 17 residues. Trimming took 3 bases from V and 6 from J, leaving 22 bases between them. Germline CDR1 is SGHDT and CDR2 is YYEEEE.

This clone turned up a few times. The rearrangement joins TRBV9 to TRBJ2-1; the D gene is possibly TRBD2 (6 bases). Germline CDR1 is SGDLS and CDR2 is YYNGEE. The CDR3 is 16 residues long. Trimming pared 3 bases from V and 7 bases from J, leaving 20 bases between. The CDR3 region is CASSGTWGESYNEQFF. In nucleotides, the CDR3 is TGTGCCAGCAGCGGAACTTGGGGGGAGAGCTATAATGAGCAGTTCTTC.

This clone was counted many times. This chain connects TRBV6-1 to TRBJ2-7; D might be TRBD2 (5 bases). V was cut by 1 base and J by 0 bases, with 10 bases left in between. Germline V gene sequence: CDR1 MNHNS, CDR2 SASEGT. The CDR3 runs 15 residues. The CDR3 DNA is TGTGCCAGCAGTGAAGAGGCGGGCAGCTCCTACGAGCAGTACTTC. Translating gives CASSEEAGSSYEQYF.

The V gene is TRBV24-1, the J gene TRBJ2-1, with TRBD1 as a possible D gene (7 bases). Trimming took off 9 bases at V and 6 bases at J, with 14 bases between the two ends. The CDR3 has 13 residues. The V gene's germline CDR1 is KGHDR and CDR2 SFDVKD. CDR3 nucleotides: TGTGCCACCCGGCAGGGGGGAAGCAATGAGCAGTTCTTC. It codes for CATRQGGSNEQFF.

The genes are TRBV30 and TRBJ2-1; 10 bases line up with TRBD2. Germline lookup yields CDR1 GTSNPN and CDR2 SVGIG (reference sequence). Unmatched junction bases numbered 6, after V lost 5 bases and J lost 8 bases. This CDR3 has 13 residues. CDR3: CAWLAGGIHEQFF. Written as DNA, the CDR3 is TGTGCCTGGTTAGCGGGAGGCATTCATGAGCAGTTCTTC.

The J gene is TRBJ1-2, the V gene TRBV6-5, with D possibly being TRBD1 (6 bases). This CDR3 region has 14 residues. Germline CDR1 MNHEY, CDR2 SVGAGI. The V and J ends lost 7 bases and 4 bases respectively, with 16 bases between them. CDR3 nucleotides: TGTGCCAGCAAAGACAGGCAAAACCCCTATGGCTACACCTTC. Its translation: CASKDRQNPYGYTF.

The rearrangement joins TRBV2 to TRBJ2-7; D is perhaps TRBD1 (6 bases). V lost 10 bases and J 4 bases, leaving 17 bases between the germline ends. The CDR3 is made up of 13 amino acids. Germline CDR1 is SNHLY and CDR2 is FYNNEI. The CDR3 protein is CATEHRELYEQYF. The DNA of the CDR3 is TGTGCCACAGAACACAGGGAATTGTACGAGCAGTACTTC.

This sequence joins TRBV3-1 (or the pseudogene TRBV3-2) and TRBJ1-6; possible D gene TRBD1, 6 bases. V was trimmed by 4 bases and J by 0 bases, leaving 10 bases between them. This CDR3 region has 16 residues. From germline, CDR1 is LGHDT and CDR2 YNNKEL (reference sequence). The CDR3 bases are TGTGCCAGCAGCCTCAAAGGGGGCTCCTATAATTCACCCCTCCACTTT. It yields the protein CASSLKGGSYNSPLHF.

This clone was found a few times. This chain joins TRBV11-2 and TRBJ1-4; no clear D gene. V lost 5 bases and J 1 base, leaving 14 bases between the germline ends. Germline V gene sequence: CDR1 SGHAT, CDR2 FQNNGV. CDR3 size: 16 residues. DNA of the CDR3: TGTGCCAGCAGCCTCGGCCCGAGGATAACTAATGAAAAACTGTTTTTT. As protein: CASSLGPRITNEKLFF.

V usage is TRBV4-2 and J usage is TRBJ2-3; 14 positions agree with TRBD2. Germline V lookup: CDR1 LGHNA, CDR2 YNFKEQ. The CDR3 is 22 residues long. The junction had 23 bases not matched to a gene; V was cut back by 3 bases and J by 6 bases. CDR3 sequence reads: CASSHSFTGTSGSYHVGDTQYF. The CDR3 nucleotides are TGTGCCAGCAGCCACTCATTTACCGGGACTAGCGGGAGTTATCATGTGGGGGATACGCAGTATTTT.

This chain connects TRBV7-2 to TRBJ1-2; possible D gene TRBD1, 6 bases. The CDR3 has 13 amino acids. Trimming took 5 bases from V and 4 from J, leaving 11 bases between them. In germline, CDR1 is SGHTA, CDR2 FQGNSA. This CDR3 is CASSKGQFYGYTF. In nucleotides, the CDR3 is TGTGCCAGCAGCAAAGGACAGTTCTATGGCTACACCTTC.

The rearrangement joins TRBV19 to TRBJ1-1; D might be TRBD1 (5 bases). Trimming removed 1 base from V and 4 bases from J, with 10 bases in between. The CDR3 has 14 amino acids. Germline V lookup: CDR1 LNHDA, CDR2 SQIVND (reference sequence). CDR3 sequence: CASSIVGGGTEAFF. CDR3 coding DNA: TGTGCCAGTAGTATAGTGGGGGGTGGCACTGAAGCTTTCTTT. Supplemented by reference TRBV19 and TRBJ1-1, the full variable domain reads DGGITQSPKYLFRKEGQNVTLSCEQNLNHDAMYWYRQDPGQGLRLIYYSQIVNDFQKGDIAEGYSVSREKKESFPLTVTSAQKNPTAFYLCASSIVGGGTEAFFGQGTRLTVV.

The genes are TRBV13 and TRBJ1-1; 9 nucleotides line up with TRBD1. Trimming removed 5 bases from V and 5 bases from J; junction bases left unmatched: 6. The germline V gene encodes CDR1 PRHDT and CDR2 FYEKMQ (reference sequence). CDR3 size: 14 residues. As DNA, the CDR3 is TGTGCCAGCAGCCCCGGACAGGGGTGGACTGAAGCTTTCTTT. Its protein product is CASSPGQGWTEAFF.

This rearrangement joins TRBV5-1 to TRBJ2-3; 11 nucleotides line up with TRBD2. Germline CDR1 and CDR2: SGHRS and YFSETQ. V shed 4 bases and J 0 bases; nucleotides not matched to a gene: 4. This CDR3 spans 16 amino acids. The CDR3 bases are TGCGCCAGCAGCGTGGGACTAGCGGATAGCACAGATACGCAGTATTTT. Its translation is CASSVGLADSTDTQYF. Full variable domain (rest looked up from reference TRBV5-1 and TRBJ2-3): KAGVTQTPRYLIKTRGQQVTLSCSPISGHRSVSWYQQTPGQGLQFLFEYFSETQRNKGNFPGRFSGRQFSNSRSEMNVSTLELGDSALYLCASSVGLADSTDTQYFGPGTRLTVL.